The T cell receptor beta chain described here comes from a study of blood T cell repertoires in COVID-19. Original processing notes: Amplification of reference gene primers provided the estimated nucleated cell counts. The protocol was immunoSEQ multiplex PCR, while the TCRdb copy is restricted to in-frame clones and leaves out a portion. That table is the source of V, J and clone size, and D and trimming were worked out from the DNA. The sample carries about 100,000 clones, 85% recorded once. V dropped 7 bases and J dropped 1 base, with 14 bases sitting between them. The germline CDR1 and CDR2 sequences are MNHEY and SVGAGI. The CDR3 length is 14 residues.

Input material: peripheral blood. V and J are TRBV6-5 and TRBJ2-7; possible D gene TRBD1, 5 bases. The clonotype was recovered from a human donor in a cohort sampled during active COVID-19. In DNA, the CDR3 is TGTGCCAGCAAACACGACAGACTTTCCTACGAGCAGTACTTC. This gives the protein CASKHDRLSYEQYF.